This T cell receptor beta chain is from a study of blood T cells in healthy people across ages (dated by TCRdb to between 2014 and 2017). As for the study more broadly: In model experiments, roughly one uniquely barcoded TCR beta cDNA molecule per two T cells was captured by template switching. Age-related changes in TCR beta repertoire diversity were measured in the study by deep sequencing normalized with unique cDNA molecular identifiers. The donors were split into four age groups: young (average around 16 years), middle-aged (around 40), aged (over 55) and long-lived (approximately 80). To avoid experimental bias, donors of different ages were spread randomly across the sequencing lanes. Using the same blood draw, the study looked at two additional independent replicas of 1 million unique cDNA reads for two donors, one aged 18 to 30 and the other aged 80 or older.

With respect to this clonotype: Its antigen is still unknown. No clone much larger than this one lies a single base away; base qualities are absent.

The library came from 5' RACE. The reads were generated on an Illumina HiSeq 2500. A second roughly 6 to 12 cycle PCR used a sample-barcoded 5' primer and a J-beta primer mix. A unique molecular identifier was introduced onto each TCR beta cDNA molecule by a template-switch 5' adaptor carrying 12 random nucleotides. Each sample yielded at least 2.5 million CDR3-containing paired-end reads. First-strand cDNA synthesis was performed from all RNA using the Mint cDNA synthesis kit, with priming by a TRBC-specific oligonucleotide. Following uracil-DNA glycosylase treatment, a first 18-cycle PCR with universal primers M1SS and BC2_uni_R was performed on all cDNA. For the original study's pipeline: For normalization, 1 million high-quality reads, each with a distinct molecular identifier, were randomly selected from each sample. Instead of being binned into consensus sequences, reads that shared molecular identifiers were thrown out. MiTCR, run with a Q25 quality threshold and the strictest error-elimination algorithm, handled CDR3 identification, clonotype clustering and error correction. A nonparametric unseen species model with Euler transformation was used to estimate a lower bound on total TCR beta diversity. TCRdb redid the processing of the public reads, applying fastp at Q25 and MiXCR, and retained in-frame beta chains. Each CDR3 protein gets just one entry, which takes the most common genes and DNA from the rows behind it. The V and J calls, along with clone size, are taken from TCRdb and not from the paper's own processing. A total of 920,000 or so distinct CDR3 sequences appear in this sample, more than 40% of them only once. The ten largest account for 15% to 20% of the sample.

The 40 or so donors, aged about 6 to 100 years, were systemically healthy Caucasian individuals from Russia. Ten milliliters of peripheral blood were drawn from each donor into EDTA-treated Vacutainer tubes. Ficoll-Paque density-gradient centrifugation was used to isolate PBMCs, with at least 7 million per sample. Trizol reagent was used to extract total RNA from the PBMCs, yielding at least 5 micrograms per sample. The percentages of naive CD45RAhigh/CD27high T cells were determined by flow cytometry on a PBMC aliquot from every donor. The cysteine opens and the phenylalanine closes a CDR3 of 15 amino acids. Only CDR3 DNA remains: 45 bases, in frame from the first base. The germline V gene encodes CDR1 LNHNV and CDR2 YYDKDF (reference sequence). V loses 0 bases at its end and J loses 7 bases; junction bases beyond the gene matches: 9. Findings and caveats that apply to the study as a whole: There was a strong correlation between observed TCR beta diversity and the percentage of naive T cells measured by flow cytometry. Estimates of total diversity based on one million sequenced T cells were considered lower bounds and underestimates. As age increased, observed TCR beta diversity per million T cells dropped in a roughly linear way, and a significant reduction was already evident by age about 40. Because the CMV infection status of the donors was unknown, age-related changes in expanded clonotypes may potentially have been confounded. Conclusive comparison of naive and antigen-experienced compartments was prevented by the profiling of bulk unsorted PBMCs. Compared with the aged group, the long-lived group had more naive CD4+ T cells, fewer expanded clones and increased TCR diversity, a pattern suggesting age selection.

Recombination joined TRBV15 with TRBJ2-7; TRBD2 matches 7 bases in the middle. Source material: blood. This sequence originates from a woman aged 55 to 70 in good health. CDR3 reads: CATSREAGALNEQYF. Here is the DNA: TGTGCCACCAGCAGAGAGGCGGGAGCCTTAAATGAGCAGTACTTC.